This TCR beta chain was captured by sequencing in a study of T cell clonality in common variable immunodeficiency. This clone was counted ten times or more. The antigen remains unidentified. The read halts 3 residues ahead of the CDR3 end, with the missing end drawn from the germline J gene. Study-level points and caveats: Compared with healthy controls, CVID subjects showed increased TCRbeta clonality, mostly in about a third.

The CDR3 loop spans 14 amino acids. Trimming took 12 bases from V and 7 from J; bases not matched to a gene: 11. Germline assignment: CDR1 KGHDR and CDR2 SFDVKD. Measured with immunoSEQ multiplex PCR; TCRdb has only the in-frame clones, and not every one. Singletons are absent from the sample, which has under 65,000 clones. V gene TRBV24-1 combines with J gene TRBJ2-1; 10 nucleotides agree with TRBD1. Source material: peripheral blood mononuclear cells. This clonotype was obtained from a person between 18 and 75 years old in good health. The CDR3 protein is CAASSTGGSNEQFF. The part of the CDR3 DNA that was read is TGTGCCGCATCCTCGACAGGGGGCTCGAATGAG.